This TCR beta chain originates from a study of blood T cell repertoires in COVID-19. Sequencing used immunoSEQ multiplex PCR; TCRdb keeps in-frame clones, though not all of them. The sample has more than 250,000 clones, around 78% seen once; the top ten hold about 4.6%. Sequencing used peripheral blood. The clonotype comes from a man in his 60s who had recovered from COVID-19.

Written as DNA, the CDR3 is TGTGCCAGCAACCCCGGGGTGCGTGACACCGGGGAGCTGTTTTTT. It encodes CASNPGVRDTGELFF. V usage is TRBV7-9 and J usage is TRBJ2-2, with a possible D match to TRBD2 (5 bases). Germline V CDR1 and CDR2: SEHNR, FQNEAQ (reference sequence). This CDR3 has 15 amino acids. V lost 7 bases and J 3 bases, leaving 15 bases between the germline ends.